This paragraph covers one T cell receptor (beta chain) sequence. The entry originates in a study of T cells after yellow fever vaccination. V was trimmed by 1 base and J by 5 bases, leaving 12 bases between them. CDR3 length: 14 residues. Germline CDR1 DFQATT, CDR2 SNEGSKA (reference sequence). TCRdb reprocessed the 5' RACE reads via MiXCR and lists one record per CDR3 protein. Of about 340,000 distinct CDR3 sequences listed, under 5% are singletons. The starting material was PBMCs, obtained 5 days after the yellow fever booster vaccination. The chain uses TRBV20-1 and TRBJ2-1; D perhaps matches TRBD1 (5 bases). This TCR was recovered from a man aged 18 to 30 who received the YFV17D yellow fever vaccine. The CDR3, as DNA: TGCAGTGCTAGAGGACGACAGCTAAACAATGAGCAGTTCTTC. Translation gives CSARGRQLNNEQFF.